This TCR beta chain was identified in a study of blood T cell repertoires in COVID-19. Study summary: Sites in the United States, Italy and Spain provided acute and convalescent COVID-19 samples. The analysed material was cDNA or gDNA that came from T cells, B-cell-depleted T cells, or PBMCs.

Here immunoSEQ multiplex PCR was the method, and the copy in TCRdb shows in-frame clones only, minus some. The data show 90,000 to 150,000 clones, about nine tenths seen once. Germline V gene data show CDR1 as MGHDK and CDR2 as SYGVNS. V shed 6 bases and J 5 bases; nucleotides not matched to a gene: 12. The length of the CDR3 is 16 residues. The sequence came from a human donor in a cohort sampled during active COVID-19. Sequencing input: peripheral blood. J is TRBJ2-2 and V is TRBV25-1, with 7 bases identical to TRBD1. CDR3 nucleotides: TGTGCCAGCAGCACCGACAGGGTGAGGGGGACCGGGGAGCTGTTTTTT. This translates into CASSTDRVRGTGELFF.